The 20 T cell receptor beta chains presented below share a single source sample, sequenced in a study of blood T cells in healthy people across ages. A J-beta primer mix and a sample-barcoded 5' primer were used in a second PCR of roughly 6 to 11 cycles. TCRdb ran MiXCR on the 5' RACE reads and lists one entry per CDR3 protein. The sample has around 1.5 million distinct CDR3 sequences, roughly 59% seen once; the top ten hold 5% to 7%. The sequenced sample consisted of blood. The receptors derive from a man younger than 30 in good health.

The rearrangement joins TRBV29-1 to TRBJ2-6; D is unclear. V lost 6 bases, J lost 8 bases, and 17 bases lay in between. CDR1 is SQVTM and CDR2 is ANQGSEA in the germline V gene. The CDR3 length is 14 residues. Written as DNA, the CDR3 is TGCAGCGTCCTATGGACGCTAACGTCCAACGTCCTGACTTTC. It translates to CSVLWTLTSNVLTF.

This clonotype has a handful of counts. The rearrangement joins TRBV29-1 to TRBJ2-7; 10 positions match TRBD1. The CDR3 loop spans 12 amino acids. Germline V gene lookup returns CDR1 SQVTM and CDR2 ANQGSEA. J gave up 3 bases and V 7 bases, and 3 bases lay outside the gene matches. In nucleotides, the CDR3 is TGCAGCGGAGGGGACAGGGGCTACGAGCAGTACTTC. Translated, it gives CSGGDRGYEQYF.

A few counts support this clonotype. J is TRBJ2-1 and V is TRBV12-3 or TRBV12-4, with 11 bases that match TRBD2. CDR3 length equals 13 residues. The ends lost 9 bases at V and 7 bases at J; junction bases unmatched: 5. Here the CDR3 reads CASDSGGANEQFF. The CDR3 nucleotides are TGTGCCAGTGATAGCGGGGGGGCGAATGAGCAGTTCTTC.

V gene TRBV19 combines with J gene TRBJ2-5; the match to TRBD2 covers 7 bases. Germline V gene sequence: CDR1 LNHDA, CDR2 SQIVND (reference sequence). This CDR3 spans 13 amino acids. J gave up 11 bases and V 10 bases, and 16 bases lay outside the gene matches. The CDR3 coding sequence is TGTGCCACCCGAGCGGGACCGGACCGGGAGCAGTACTTC. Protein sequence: CATRAGPDREQYF.

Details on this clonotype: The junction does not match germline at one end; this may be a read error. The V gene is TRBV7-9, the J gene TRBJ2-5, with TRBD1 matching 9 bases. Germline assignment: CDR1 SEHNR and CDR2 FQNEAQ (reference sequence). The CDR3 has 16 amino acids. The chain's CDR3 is CTSSLLDRGTQETQYF. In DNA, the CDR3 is TGTACCAGCAGCTTACTTGACAGGGGGACCCAAGAGACCCAGTACTTC. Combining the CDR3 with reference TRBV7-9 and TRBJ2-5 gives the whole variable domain DTGVSQNPRHKITKRGQNVTFRCDPISEHNRLYWYRQTLGQGPEFLTYFQNEAQLEKSRLLSDRFSAERPKGSFSTLEIQRTEQGDSAMYLCTSSLLDRGTQETQYFGPGTRLLVL.

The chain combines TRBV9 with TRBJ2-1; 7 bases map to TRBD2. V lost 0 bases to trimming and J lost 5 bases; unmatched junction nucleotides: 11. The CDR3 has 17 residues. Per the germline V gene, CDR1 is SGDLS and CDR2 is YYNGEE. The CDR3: CASSVGGGGGANNEQFF. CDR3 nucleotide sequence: TGTGCCAGCAGCGTAGGCGGCGGCGGGGGAGCCAACAATGAGCAGTTCTTC. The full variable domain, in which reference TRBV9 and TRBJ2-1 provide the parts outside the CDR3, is DSGVTQTPKHLITATGQRVTLRCSPRSGDLSVYWYQQSLDQGLQFLIQYYNGEERAKGNILERFSAQQFPDLHSELNLSSLELGDSALYFCASSVGGGGGANNEQFFGPGTRLTVL.

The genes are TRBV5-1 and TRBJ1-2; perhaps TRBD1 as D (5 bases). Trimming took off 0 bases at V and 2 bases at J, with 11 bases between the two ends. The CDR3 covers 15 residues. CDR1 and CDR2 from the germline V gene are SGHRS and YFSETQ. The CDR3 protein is CASSLAQGPNYGYTF. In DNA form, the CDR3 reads TGCGCCAGCAGCTTGGCGCAGGGACCGAACTATGGCTACACCTTC.

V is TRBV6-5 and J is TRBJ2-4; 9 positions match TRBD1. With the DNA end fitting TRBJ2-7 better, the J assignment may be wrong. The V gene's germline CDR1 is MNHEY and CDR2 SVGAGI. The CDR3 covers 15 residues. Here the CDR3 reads CASSYPGTGTNEQYF. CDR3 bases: TGTGCCAGCAGTTACCCCGGGACAGGGACTAACGAGCAGTACTTC.

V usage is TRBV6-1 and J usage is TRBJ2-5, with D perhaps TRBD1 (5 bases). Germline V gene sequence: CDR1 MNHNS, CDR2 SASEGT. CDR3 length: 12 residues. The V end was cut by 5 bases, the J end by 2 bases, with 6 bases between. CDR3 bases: TGTGCCAGCAGTCGACAGCAAGAGACCCAGTACTTC. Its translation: CASSRQQETQYF.

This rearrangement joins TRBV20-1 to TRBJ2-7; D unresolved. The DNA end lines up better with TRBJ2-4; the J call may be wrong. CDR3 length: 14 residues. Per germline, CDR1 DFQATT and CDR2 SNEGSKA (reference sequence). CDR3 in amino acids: CSTLLRGAKNIQYF. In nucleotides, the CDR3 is TGCAGTACCTTACTTCGTGGGGCCAAAAACATTCAGTACTTC.

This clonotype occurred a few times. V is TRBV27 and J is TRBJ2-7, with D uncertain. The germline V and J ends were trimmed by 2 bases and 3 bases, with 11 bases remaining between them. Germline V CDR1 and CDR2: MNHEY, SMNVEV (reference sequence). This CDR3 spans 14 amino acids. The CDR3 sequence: CASSLDESGYEQYF. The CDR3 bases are TGTGCCAGCAGTTTAGACGAATCAGGCTACGAGCAGTACTTC.

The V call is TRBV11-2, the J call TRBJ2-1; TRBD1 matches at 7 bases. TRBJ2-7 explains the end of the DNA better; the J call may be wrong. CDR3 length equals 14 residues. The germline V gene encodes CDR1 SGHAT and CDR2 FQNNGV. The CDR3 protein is CASSRNWDSNEQYF. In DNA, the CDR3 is TGTGCCAGCAGCCGAAACTGGGACAGCAATGAGCAGTACTTC.

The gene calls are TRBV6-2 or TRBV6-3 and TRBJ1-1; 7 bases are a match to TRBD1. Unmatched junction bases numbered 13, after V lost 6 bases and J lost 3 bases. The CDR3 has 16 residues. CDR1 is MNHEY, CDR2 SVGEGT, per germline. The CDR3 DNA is TGTGCCAGCAGCCCCCCTTTTTTTACAGGGGACACTGAAGCTTTCTTT. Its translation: CASSPPFFTGDTEAFF.

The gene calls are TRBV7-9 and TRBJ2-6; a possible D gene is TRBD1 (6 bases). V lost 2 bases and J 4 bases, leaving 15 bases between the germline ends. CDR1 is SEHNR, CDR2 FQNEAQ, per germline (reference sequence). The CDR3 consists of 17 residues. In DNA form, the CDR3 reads TGTGCCAGCAGCTTACTTTCACAGGGCTCCGGGGCCAACGTCCTGACTTTC. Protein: CASSLLSQGSGANVLTF.

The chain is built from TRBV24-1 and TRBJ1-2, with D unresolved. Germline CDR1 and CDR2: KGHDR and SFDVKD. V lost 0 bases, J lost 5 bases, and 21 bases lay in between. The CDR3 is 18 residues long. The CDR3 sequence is CATSDLIPKRFDGYGYTF. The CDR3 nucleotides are TGTGCCACCAGTGATTTGATACCCAAGAGGTTTGACGGTTATGGCTACACCTTC.

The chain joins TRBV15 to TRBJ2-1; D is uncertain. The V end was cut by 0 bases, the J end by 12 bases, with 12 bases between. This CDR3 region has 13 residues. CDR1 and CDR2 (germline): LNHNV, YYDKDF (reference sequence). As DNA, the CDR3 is TGTGCCACCAGCAGAGATCCAAGCTTTTGGCAGTTCTTC. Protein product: CATSRDPSFWQFF.

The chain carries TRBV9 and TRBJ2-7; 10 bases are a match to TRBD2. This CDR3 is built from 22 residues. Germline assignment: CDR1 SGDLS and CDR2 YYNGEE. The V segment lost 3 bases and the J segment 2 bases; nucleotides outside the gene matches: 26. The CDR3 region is CASSERTSGIDGAPGTPYEQYF. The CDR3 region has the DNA TGTGCCAGCAGCGAAAGGACTAGCGGAATTGACGGAGCCCCCGGGACCCCCTACGAGCAGTACTTC. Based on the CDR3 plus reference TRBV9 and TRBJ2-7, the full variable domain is DSGVTQTPKHLITATGQRVTLRCSPRSGDLSVYWYQQSLDQGLQFLIQYYNGEERAKGNILERFSAQQFPDLHSELNLSSLELGDSALYFCASSERTSGIDGAPGTPYEQYFGPGTRLTVT.

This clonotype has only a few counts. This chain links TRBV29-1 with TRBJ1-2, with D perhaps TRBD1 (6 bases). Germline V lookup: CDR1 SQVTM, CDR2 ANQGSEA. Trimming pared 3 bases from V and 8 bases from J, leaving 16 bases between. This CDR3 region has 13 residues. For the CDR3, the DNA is TGCAGCGTTGAGTTGCAGGGGTTAGGAGGCTACACCTTC. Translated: CSVELQGLGGYTF.

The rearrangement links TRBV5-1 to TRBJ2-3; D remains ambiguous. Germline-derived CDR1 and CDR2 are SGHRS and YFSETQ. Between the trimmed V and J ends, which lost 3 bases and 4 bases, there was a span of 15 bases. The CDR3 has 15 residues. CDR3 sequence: CASSWGQFGADTQYF. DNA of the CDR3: TGCGCCAGCAGCTGGGGTCAGTTTGGCGCAGATACGCAGTATTTT.

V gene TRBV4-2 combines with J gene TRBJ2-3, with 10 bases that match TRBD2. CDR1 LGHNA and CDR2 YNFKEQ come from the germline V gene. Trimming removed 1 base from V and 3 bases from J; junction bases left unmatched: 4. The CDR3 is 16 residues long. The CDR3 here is CASSQVLAGKTDTQYF. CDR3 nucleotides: TGTGCCAGCAGCCAAGTACTAGCGGGGAAGACAGATACGCAGTATTTT.